This TCR beta chain originates from a study of blood T cell repertoires in COVID-19. Using immunoSEQ multiplex PCR, the repertoire was profiled, and TCRdb retains in-frame clones only, with some absent. This repertoire shows about 260,000 clones, 75% to 95% found once; its top ten account for roughly 2.7%. This CDR3 contains 16 residues. Germline V CDR1 and CDR2: SGDLS, YYNGEE. The junction had 14 bases not matched to a gene; V was cut back by 3 bases and J by 8 bases. The chain joins TRBV9 to TRBJ2-4; 7 bases align to TRBD1. This TCR came from a person aged 18 to 35 with COVID-19, enrolled during active disease. The sequencing input was peripheral blood. The CDR3 region is CASSGGPTGVGDIQYF. The CDR3, as DNA: TGTGCCAGCAGCGGGGGGCCCACAGGGGTTGGTGACATTCAGTACTTC.